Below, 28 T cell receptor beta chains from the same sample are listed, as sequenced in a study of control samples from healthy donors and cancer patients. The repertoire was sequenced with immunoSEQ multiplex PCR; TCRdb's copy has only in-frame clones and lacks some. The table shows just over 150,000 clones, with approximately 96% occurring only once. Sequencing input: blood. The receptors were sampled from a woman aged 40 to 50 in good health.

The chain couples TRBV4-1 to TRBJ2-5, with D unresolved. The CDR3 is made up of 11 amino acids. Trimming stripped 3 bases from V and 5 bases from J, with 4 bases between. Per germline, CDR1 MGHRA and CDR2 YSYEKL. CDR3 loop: CASSHRETQYF. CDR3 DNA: TGCGCCAGCAGCCATCGGGAGACCCAGTACTTC.

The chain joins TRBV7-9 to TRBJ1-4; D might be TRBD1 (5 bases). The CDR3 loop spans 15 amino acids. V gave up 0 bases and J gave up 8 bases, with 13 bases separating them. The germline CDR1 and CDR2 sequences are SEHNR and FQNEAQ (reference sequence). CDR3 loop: CASSLAPREGEKLFF. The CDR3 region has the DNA TGTGCCAGCAGCTTAGCGCCTAGGGAGGGGGAAAAACTGTTTTTT. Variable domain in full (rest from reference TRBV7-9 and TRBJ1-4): DTGVSQNPRHKITKRGQNVTFRCDPISEHNRLYWYRQTLGQGPEFLTYFQNEAQLEKSRLLSDRFSAERPKGSFSTLEIQRTEQGDSAMYLCASSLAPREGEKLFFGSGTQLSVL.

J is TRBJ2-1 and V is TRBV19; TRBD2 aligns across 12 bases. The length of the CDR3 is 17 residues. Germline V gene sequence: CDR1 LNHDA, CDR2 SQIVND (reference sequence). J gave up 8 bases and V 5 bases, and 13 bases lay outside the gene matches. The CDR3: CASSRTVTSGRSDEQFF. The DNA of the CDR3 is TGTGCCAGTAGTCGGACAGTGACTAGCGGGAGATCGGATGAGCAGTTCTTC.

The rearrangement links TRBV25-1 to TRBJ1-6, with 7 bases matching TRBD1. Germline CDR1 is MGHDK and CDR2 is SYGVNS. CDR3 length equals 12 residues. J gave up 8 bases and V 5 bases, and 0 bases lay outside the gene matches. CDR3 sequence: CASSTGDSPLHF. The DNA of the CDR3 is TGTGCCAGCAGTACAGGGGATTCACCCCTCCACTTT.

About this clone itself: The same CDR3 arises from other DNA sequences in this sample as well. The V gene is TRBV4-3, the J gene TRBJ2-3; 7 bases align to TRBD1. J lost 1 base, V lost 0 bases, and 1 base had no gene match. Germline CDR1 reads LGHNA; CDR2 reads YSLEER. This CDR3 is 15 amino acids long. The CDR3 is CASSQDTGGTDTQYF. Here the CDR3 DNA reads TGCGCCAGCAGCCAAGATACAGGGGGCACAGATACGCAGTATTTT.

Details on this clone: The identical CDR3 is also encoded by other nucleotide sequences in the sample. CDR3 sequence reads: CASSRGTNLPYEQYF. In nucleotides, the CDR3 is TGTGCCAGCAGCCGCGGTACGAACCTCCCCTACGAGCAGTACTTC. The V call is TRBV6-2 or TRBV6-3, the J call TRBJ2-7; D ambiguous. Trimming removed 6 bases at V and 2 bases at J, with 17 bases between. The germline gives CDR1 MNHEY, CDR2 SVGEGT. This CDR3 is built from 15 residues.

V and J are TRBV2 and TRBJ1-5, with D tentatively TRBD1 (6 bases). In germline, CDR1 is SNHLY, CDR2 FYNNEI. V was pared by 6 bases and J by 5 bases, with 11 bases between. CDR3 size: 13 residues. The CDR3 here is CASRRQADQPQHF. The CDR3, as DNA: TGTGCCAGCAGAAGACAGGCCGATCAGCCCCAGCATTTT.

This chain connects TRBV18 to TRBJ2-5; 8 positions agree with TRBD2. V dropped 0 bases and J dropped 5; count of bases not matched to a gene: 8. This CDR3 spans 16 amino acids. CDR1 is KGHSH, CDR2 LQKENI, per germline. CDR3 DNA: TGTGCCAGCTCACCACCGTCGGGAGGGCATTTGGAGACCCAGTACTTC. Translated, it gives CASSPPSGGHLETQYF.

The CDR3 loop reads CASSTGVGGAYEQYF. CDR3 nucleotide sequence: TGTGCCAGCAGCACCGGGGTCGGGGGTGCCTACGAGCAGTACTTC. This sequence joins TRBV7-2 and TRBJ2-7, with D tentatively TRBD2 (6 bases). The CDR3 length is 15 residues. The germline gives CDR1 SGHTA, CDR2 FQGNSA. Trimming shortened V by 5 bases and J by 2 bases, and 16 bases separated the two germline ends.

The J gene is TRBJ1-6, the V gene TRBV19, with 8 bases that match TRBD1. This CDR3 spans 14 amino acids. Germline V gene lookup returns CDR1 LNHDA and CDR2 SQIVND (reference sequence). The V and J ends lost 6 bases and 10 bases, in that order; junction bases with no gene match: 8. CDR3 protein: CASSMTGVESPLHF. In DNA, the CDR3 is TGTGCCAGTAGCATGACAGGGGTCGAATCACCCCTCCACTTT. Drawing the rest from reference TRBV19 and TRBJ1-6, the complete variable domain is DGGITQSPKYLFRKEGQNVTLSCEQNLNHDAMYWYRQDPGQGLRLIYYSQIVNDFQKGDIAEGYSVSREKKESFPLTVTSAQKNPTAFYLCASSMTGVESPLHFGNGTRLTVT.

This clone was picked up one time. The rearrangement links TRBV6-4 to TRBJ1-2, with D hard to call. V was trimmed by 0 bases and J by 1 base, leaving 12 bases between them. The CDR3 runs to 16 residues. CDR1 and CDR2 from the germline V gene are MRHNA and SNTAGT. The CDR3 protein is CASSDSMPRNNYGYTF. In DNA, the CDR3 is TGTGCCAGCAGTGACTCGATGCCTCGGAATAACTATGGCTACACCTTC.

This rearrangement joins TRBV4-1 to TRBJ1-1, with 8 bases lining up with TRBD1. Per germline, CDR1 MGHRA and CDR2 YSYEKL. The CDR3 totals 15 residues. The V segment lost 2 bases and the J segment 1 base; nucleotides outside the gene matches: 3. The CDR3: CASSQSGTGNTEAFF. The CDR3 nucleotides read TGCGCCAGCAGCCAATCCGGGACAGGGAACACTGAAGCTTTCTTT.

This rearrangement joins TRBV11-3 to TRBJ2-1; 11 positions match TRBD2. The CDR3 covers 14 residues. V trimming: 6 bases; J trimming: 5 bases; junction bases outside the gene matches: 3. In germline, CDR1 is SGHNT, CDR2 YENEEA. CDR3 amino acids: CASSSGRANNEQFF. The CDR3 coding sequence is TGTGCCAGCAGTAGCGGGAGGGCCAACAATGAGCAGTTCTTC.

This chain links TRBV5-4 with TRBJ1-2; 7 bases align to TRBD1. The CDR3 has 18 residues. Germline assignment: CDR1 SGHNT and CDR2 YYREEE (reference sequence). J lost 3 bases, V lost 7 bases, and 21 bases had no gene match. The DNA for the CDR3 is TGTGCCAGCCGAGGTTTGAAAAGACAGGGCCCAAACCACTATGGCTACACCTTC. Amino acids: CASRGLKRQGPNHYGYTF.

CDR3 DNA: TGTGCCTGGACGGACAGGGGACGGAACACTGAAGCTTTCTTT. Its protein is CAWTDRGRNTEAFF. The V call is TRBV30, the J call TRBJ1-1, with TRBD1 matching 9 bases. The CDR3 contains 14 residues. Germline V gene data show CDR1 as GTSNPN and CDR2 as SVGIG (reference sequence). The V and J ends lost 4 bases and 1 base, in that order; junction bases with no gene match: 4.

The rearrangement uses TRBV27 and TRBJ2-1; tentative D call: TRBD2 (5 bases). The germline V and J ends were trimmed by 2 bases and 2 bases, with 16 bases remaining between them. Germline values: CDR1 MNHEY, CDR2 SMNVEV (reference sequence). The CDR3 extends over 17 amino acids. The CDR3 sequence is CASSLEGERSPYNEQFF. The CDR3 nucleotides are TGTGCCAGCAGTTTAGAGGGAGAGAGGAGCCCCTACAATGAGCAGTTCTTC.

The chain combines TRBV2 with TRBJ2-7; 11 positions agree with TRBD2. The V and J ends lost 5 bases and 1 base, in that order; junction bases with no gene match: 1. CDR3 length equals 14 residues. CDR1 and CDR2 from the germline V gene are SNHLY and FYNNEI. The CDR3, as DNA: TGTGCCAGCAGTTGGACTAGCGGGTCCTACGAGCAGTACTTC. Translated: CASSWTSGSYEQYF.

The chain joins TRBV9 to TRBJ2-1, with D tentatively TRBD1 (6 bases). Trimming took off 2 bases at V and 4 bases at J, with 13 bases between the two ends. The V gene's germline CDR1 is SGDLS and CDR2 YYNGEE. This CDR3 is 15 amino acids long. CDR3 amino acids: CASSVGWGLYNEQFF. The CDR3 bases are TGTGCCAGCAGCGTGGGATGGGGGCTTTACAATGAGCAGTTCTTC.

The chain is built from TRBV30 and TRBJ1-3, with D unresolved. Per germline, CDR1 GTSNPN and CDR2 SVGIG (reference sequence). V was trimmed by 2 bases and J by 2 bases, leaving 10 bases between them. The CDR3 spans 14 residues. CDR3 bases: TGTGCCTGGAGTACAGAGGTGGCTGGAAACACCATATATTTT. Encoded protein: CAWSTEVAGNTIYF. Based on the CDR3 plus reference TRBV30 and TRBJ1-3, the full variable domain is SQTIHQWPATLVQPVGSPLSLECTVEGTSNPNLYWYRQAAGRGLQLLFYSVGIGQISSEVPQNLSASRPQDRQFILSSKKLLLSDSGFYLCAWSTEVAGNTIYFGEGSWLTVV.

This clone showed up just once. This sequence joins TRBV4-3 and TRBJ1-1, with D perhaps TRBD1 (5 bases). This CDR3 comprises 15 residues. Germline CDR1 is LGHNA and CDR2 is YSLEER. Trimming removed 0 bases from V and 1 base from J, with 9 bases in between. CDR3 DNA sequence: TGCGCCAGCAGCCAAGAAACAGGAAGGAACACTGAAGCTTTCTTT. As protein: CASSQETGRNTEAFF.

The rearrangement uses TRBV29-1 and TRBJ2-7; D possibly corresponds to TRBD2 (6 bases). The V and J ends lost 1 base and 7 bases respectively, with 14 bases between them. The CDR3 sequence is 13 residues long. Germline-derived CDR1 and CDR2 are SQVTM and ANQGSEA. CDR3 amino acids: CSVEGLGGGEQYF. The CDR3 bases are TGCAGCGTTGAAGGACTCGGTGGAGGGGAGCAGTACTTC.

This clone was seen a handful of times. CDR3 sequence (DNA): TGTGCCAGCAGCTTAGGCGTAGATCAGCCCCAGCATTTT. It encodes CASSLGVDQPQHF. The chain combines TRBV5-5 with TRBJ1-5, with D uncertain. Germline V lookup: CDR1 SGHKS, CDR2 YYEKEE (reference sequence). V dropped 2 bases and J dropped 5 bases, with 8 bases sitting between them. The CDR3 extends over 13 amino acids. The full variable domain, its missing parts supplied by reference TRBV5-5 and TRBJ1-5, is DAGVTQSPTHLIKTRGQQVTLRCSPISGHKSVSWYQQVLGQGPQFIFQYYEKEERGRGNFPDRFSARQFPNYSSELNVNALLLGDSALYLCASSLGVDQPQHFGDGTRLSIL.

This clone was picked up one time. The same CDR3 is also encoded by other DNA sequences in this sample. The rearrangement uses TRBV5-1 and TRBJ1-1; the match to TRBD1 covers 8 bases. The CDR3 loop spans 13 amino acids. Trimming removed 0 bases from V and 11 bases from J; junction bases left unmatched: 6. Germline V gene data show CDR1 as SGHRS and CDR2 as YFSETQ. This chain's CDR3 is CASSLVQGVSAFF. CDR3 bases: TGCGCCAGCAGCTTGGTACAGGGGGTGAGCGCTTTCTTT. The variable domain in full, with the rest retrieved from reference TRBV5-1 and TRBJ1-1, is KAGVTQTPRYLIKTRGQQVTLSCSPISGHRSVSWYQQTPGQGLQFLFEYFSETQRNKGNFPGRFSGRQFSNSRSEMNVSTLELGDSALYLCASSLVQGVSAFFGQGTRLTVV.

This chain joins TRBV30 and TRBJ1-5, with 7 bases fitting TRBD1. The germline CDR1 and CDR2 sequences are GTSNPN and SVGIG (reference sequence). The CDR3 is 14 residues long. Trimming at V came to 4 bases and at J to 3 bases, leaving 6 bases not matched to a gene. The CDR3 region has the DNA TGTGCCTGGACTATCAGGGGGTACAATCAGCCCCAGCATTTT. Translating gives CAWTIRGYNQPQHF.

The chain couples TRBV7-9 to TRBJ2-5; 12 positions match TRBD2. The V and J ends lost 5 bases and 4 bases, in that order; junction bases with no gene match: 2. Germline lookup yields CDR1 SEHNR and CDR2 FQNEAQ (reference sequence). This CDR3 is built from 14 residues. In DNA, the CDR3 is TGTGCCAGCAGCCCTAGCGGGGGGGCAGAGACCCAGTACTTC. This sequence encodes CASSPSGGAETQYF.

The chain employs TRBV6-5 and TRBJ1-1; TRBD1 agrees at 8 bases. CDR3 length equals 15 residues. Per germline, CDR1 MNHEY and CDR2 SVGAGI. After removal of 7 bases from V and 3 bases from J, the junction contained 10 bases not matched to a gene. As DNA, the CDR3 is TGTGCCAGCATTCTTCGGGACAGGCGTGACACTGAAGCTTTCTTT. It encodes CASILRDRRDTEAFF.

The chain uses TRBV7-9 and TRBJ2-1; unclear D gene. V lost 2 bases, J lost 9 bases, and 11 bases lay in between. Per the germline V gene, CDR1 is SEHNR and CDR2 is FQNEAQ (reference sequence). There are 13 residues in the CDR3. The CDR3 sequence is CASSLRESFEQFF. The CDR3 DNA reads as TGTGCCAGCAGCTTACGCGAAAGTTTTGAGCAGTTCTTC.

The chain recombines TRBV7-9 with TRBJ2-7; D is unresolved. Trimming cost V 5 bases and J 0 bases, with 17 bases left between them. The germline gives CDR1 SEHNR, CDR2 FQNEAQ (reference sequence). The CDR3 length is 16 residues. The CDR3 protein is CASSNPRVSTSYEQYF. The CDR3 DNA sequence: TGTGCCAGCAGCAACCCCCGAGTCTCAACCTCCTACGAGCAGTACTTC.